What follows are 17 T cell receptor beta chains derived from one specimen sequenced in a study of T cells in Graves' hyperthyroidism and ophthalmopathy. Template material for amplifying TCR beta CDR3 regions consisted of RNA transcripts. Primed by the HTBI set, a first-round RT-PCR was run on the TCR CDR3. TCRdb reprocessed the multiplex PCR reads with MiXCR, giving one entry per CDR3 protein. The table lists 500,000 or so distinct CDR3 sequences, approximately 17% of them singletons. The sequencing sample was made of blood. Receptors originate from a woman under 30 with Graves' ophthalmopathy.

This clonotype was observed many times. The chain couples TRBV11-2 to TRBJ1-3, with unresolved D. The V end was cut by 5 bases, the J end by 4 bases, with 3 bases between. The V gene's germline CDR1 is SGHAT and CDR2 FQNNGV. The CDR3 is 11 residues long. CDR3 loop: CASSPGNTIYF. The CDR3 nucleotides read TGTGCCAGCAGCCCCGGAAACACCATATATTTT.

A note on this clonotype: A much larger clone lies one base from this, so it may be a read error. J is TRBJ1-1 and V is TRBV5-1; 7 nucleotides line up with TRBD1. The germline gives CDR1 SGHRS, CDR2 YFSETQ. Trimming removed 9 bases from V and 0 bases from J; junction bases left unmatched: 8. The CDR3 has 14 amino acids. As DNA, the CDR3 is TGCGCCAACCGGGACAGAGGCCTGAACACTGAAGCTTTCTTT. It specifies CANRDRGLNTEAFF.

This clonotype was counted a few times. The chain recombines TRBV19 with TRBJ2-1, with D perhaps TRBD2 (6 bases). The germline CDR1 and CDR2 sequences are LNHDA and SQIVND (reference sequence). Between the trimmed V and J ends, which lost 0 bases and 5 bases, there was a span of 8 bases. The CDR3 has 14 amino acids. Here the CDR3 reads CASSIELADNEQFF. In DNA form, the CDR3 reads TGTGCCAGTAGTATAGAACTAGCAGACAATGAGCAGTTCTTC.

The genes are TRBV7-8 and TRBJ2-4; D possibly matches TRBD1 or TRBD2 (5 bases each). The ends were cut back, 3 bases at V and 8 bases at J, with 17 bases in the middle. The CDR3 runs to 15 residues. Germline V gene lookup returns CDR1 SGHVS and CDR2 FQNEAQ. CDR3 in DNA: TGTGCCAGCAGCTTCCGGGACCCCATGAGAGACATTCAGTACTTC. As protein: CASSFRDPMRDIQYF.

V gene TRBV9 combines with J gene TRBJ2-1, with 9 nucleotides matching TRBD1. The V and J ends lost 4 bases and 5 bases, in that order; junction bases with no gene match: 7. The CDR3 totals 15 residues. Looked up from germline, CDR1 is SGDLS and CDR2 is YYNGEE. The CDR3 protein is CASSLRTGVNNEQFF. CDR3 sequence (DNA): TGTGCCAGCAGCTTAAGGACAGGGGTTAACAATGAGCAGTTCTTC.

This clonotype was seen ten or more times. The CDR3 loop reads CASRRTSGRSDTQYF. The DNA for the CDR3 is TGTGCCAGCAGGCGGACTAGCGGGAGGTCAGATACGCAGTATTTT. V gene TRBV7-6 combines with J gene TRBJ2-3, with 14 bases matching TRBD2. Per germline, CDR1 SGHVS and CDR2 FNYEAQ. Trimming removed 6 bases from V and 4 bases from J; junction bases left unmatched: 3. This CDR3 region has 15 residues.

The gene calls are TRBV5-1 and TRBJ2-6; no definite D call. The V gene's germline CDR1 is SGHRS and CDR2 YFSETQ. The CDR3 consists of 18 residues. V lost 0 bases to trimming and J lost 0 bases, with 13 bases between them. CDR3 DNA: TGCGCCAGCAGCTTGGACGGGTTACCGAGCTCTGGGGCCAACGTCCTGACTTTC. This gives the protein CASSLDGLPSSGANVLTF.

This clonotype was observed a handful of times. The chain uses TRBV19 and TRBJ1-1; D perhaps matches TRBD1 (5 bases). V shed 0 bases and J shed 6 bases, with 11 bases lying between them. The CDR3 has 14 amino acids. The germline V gene has CDR1 LNHDA and CDR2 SQIVND (reference sequence). DNA for the CDR3: TGTGCCAGTAGTATAGACCCGCTAGGGGCTGAAGCTTTCTTT. Translation: CASSIDPLGAEAFF.

Ten or more counts support this clonotype. The gene calls are TRBV2 and TRBJ2-3; 13 nucleotides match TRBD2. Germline V gives CDR1 SNHLY, CDR2 FYNNEI. J was trimmed by 2 bases and V by 0 bases; bases with no gene match: 8. This CDR3 comprises 19 residues. The CDR3 sequence: CASSEATSGGTYTTDTQYF. CDR3 bases: TGTGCCAGCAGTGAAGCGACTAGCGGGGGGACTTACACCACAGATACGCAGTATTTT.

This clonotype was recorded at least ten times. The chain joins TRBV7-3 to TRBJ2-6; D is uncertain. The CDR3 runs to 14 residues. The V gene lost 6 bases and the J gene lost 0 bases, with 6 bases spanning the gap. Germline V CDR1 and CDR2: SGHTA, FQGTGA. The CDR3 is CASSDPSGANVLTF. CDR3 nucleotides: TGTGCCAGCAGTGACCCCTCTGGGGCCAACGTCCTGACTTTC.

At least ten counts were recorded for this clonotype. This sequence joins TRBV7-2 and TRBJ1-5; D is perhaps TRBD1 (6 bases). CDR1 is SGHTA and CDR2 is FQGNSA in the germline V gene. V dropped 5 bases and J dropped 0 bases, with 11 bases sitting between them. The CDR3 spans 15 residues. CDR3 bases: TGTGCCAGCAGCACAGGACAGAATAGCAATCAGCCCCAGCATTTT. Its protein product is CASSTGQNSNQPQHF.

This clonotype was observed at least ten times. This chain connects TRBV3-1 to TRBJ2-7; D is unclear. The CDR3 length is 13 residues. CDR1 and CDR2 from the germline V gene are LGHDT and YNNKEL (reference sequence). The germline V and J ends were trimmed by 1 base and 2 bases, with 6 bases remaining between them. In DNA form, the CDR3 reads TGTGCCAGCAGCCAAGGACCCCCCTACGAGCAGTACTTC. It yields the protein CASSQGPPYEQYF.

Here the CDR3 reads CASSEGQGRQPQHF. The CDR3 bases are TGCGCCAGCAGCGAGGGACAGGGGCGTCAGCCCCAGCATTTT. This chain joins TRBV4-1 and TRBJ1-5, with 10 bases lining up with TRBD1. This CDR3 is built from 14 residues. After removal of 5 bases from V and 6 bases from J, the junction contained 4 bases not matched to a gene. From germline, CDR1 is MGHRA and CDR2 YSYEKL.

This clonotype was recorded a few times. An end of the junction differs from the germline gene, which may be a read error. The V and J genes are TRBV7-7 and TRBJ2-1; 8 bases are a match to TRBD1. Germline lookup yields CDR1 SSHAT and CDR2 FNYEAQ (reference sequence). The CDR3 covers 14 residues. CDR3 loop: CASSLNRGSHEQFF. The CDR3 bases are TGTGCTAGCAGCTTGAACAGGGGGTCCCATGAGCAGTTCTTC.

At least ten counts were recorded for this clonotype. The chain is built from TRBV27 and TRBJ2-7, with D perhaps TRBD1 or TRBD2 (5 bases each). The CDR3 loop spans 15 amino acids. V was trimmed by 3 bases and J by 3 bases, leaving 15 bases between them. Germline V lookup: CDR1 MNHEY, CDR2 SMNVEV (reference sequence). CDR3 in DNA: TGTGCCAGCAGTTTGCGAGGGGTAGGAGACTACGAGCAGTACTTC. This encodes CASSLRGVGDYEQYF.

This clonotype has more than one count but fewer than ten. J is TRBJ2-5 and V is TRBV27; 7 positions match TRBD1. CDR1 and CDR2 (germline): MNHEY, SMNVEV (reference sequence). The CDR3 consists of 12 residues. V lost 6 bases, J lost 4 bases, and 2 bases stayed unmatched. The CDR3 region has the DNA TGTGCCAGCAGGGGGGACAGAGAGACCCAGTACTTC. As protein: CASRGDRETQYF.

V usage is TRBV6-5 and J usage is TRBJ2-7; D might be TRBD1 (6 bases). The ends were cut back, 2 bases at V and 9 bases at J, with 20 bases in the middle. Germline loops: CDR1 MNHEY, CDR2 SVGAGI. The CDR3 is 15 amino acids. CDR3 DNA: TGTGCCAGCAGTTACGGGGAACAGGGTATCCCCCGGCAGTACTTC. This sequence encodes CASSYGEQGIPRQYF.